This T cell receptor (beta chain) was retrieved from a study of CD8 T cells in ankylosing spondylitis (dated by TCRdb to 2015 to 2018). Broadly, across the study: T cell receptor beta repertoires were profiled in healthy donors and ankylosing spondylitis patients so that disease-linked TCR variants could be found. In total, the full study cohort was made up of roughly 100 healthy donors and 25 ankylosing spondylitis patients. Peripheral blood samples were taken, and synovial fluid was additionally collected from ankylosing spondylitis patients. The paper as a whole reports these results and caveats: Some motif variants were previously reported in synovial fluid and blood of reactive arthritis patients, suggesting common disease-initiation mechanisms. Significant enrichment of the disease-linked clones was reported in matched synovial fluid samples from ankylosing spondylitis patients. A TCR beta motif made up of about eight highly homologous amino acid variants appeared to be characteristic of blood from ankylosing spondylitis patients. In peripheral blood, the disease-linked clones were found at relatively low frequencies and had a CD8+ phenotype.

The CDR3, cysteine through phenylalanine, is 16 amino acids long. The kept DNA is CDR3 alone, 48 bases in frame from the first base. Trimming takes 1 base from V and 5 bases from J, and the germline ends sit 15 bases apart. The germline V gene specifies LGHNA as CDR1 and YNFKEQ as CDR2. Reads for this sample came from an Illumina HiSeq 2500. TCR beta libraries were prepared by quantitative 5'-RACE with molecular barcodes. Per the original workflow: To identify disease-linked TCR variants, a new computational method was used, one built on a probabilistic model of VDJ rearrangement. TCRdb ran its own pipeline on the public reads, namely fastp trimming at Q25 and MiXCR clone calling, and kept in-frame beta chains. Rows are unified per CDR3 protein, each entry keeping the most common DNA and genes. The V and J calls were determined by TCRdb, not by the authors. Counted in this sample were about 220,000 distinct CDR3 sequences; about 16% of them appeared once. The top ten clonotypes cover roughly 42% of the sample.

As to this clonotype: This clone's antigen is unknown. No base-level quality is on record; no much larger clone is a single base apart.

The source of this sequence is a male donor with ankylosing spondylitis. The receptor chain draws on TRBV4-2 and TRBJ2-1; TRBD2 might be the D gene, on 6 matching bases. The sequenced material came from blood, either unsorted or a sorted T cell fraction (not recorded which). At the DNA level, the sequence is TGTGCCAGCAGCCAAGTGGCGGGAACCACTGACAATGAGCAGTTCTTC. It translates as CASSQVAGTTDNEQFF.